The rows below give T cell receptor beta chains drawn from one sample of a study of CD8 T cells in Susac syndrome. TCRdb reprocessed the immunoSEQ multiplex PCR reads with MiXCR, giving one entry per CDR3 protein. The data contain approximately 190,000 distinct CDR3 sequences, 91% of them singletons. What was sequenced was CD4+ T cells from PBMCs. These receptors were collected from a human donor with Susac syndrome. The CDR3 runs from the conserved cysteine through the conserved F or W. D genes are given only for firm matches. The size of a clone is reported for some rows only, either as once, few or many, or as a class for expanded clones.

TGTGCCAGCACCCCACAGGGGTACTATGGCTACACCTTC | CASTPQGYYGYTF | NA | TRBJ1-2 | TRBD1 | TRBV2
TGCGCCAGCAGCAAGGACGCGGCGGGGGGGCCTAGAGATACGCAGTATTTT | CASSKDAAGGPRDTQYF | NA | TRBJ2-3 | TRBD2 | TRBV4-1
TGTGCCAGCAGCTCCCCGGGCTCTGGAAACACCATATATTTT | CASSSPGSGNTIYF | NA | TRBJ1-3 | NA | TRBV7-9
TGTGCCAGCAGTTACGGGACAGGGGCAGATACGCAGTATTTT | CASSYGTGADTQYF | NA | TRBJ2-3 | TRBD1 | TRBV6-2/TRBV6-3
TGCGCCAGCAGCCGGGGACAGGGGTTGACTGAAGCTTTCTTT | CASSRGQGLTEAFF | NA | TRBJ1-1 | TRBD1 | TRBV5-1
TGTGCCAGCAGTGAAGCACGAGGGAGAGGTGAAAAACTGTTTTTT | CASSEARGRGEKLFF | NA | TRBJ1-4 | NA | TRBV6-1
TGTGCCAGCAGTACGGAGGGACGAACTGGAGGCTACACCTTC | CASSTEGRTGGYTF | NA | TRBJ1-2 | NA | TRBV25-1
TGTGCCAGCAGGAGGCTAGCGGGGGGCCCAAACATTCAGTACTTC | CASRRLAGGPNIQYF | NA | TRBJ2-4 | TRBD2 | TRBV2
TGTGCCAGCAGTTTAGAGGGGGGTCTCGATCAGCCCCAGCATTTT | CASSLEGGLDQPQHF | NA | TRBJ1-5 | NA | TRBV28
TGCGCCAGCAGCCAAGATAGGGTCGGACGGACCTACGAGCAGTACTTC | CASSQDRVGRTYEQYF | once | TRBJ2-7 | NA | TRBV4-1
TGTGCCAGCAGCCTCCGGGACGGTCGGGGGGAGCTGTTTTTT | CASSLRDGRGELFF | NA | TRBJ2-2 | NA | TRBV3-1
TGTGCCAGCAGCCAAGACGGGACAGGGGATCTGGGCTACACCTTC | CASSQDGTGDLGYTF | NA | TRBJ1-2 | TRBD1 | TRBV3-1
TGTGCCAGCAGTTACCCAGAGGGGCAGGTCCCTGGCGGAGGCTATGGCTACACCTTC | CASSYPEGQVPGGGYGYTF | NA | TRBJ1-2 | NA | TRBV6-5
TGTGCCAGCAGCGAAGAAGAGACCCAGTACTTC | CASSEEETQYF | NA | TRBJ2-5 | NA | TRBV28
TGCAGCATGGGGGGTGGCACTGAAGCTTTCTTT | CSMGGGTEAFF | NA | TRBJ1-1 | NA | TRBV29-1
TGTGCCAGCAGCTTAGCTAGCGGGGGCCGTTACGAGCAGTACTTC | CASSLASGGRYEQYF | few | TRBJ2-7 | TRBD2 | TRBV7-8
TGCGCCAGCAGCTTGGTACAGGACACAGATACGCAGTATTTT | CASSLVQDTDTQYF | NA | TRBJ2-3 | NA | TRBV5-1
TGCAGCGTTACTACAGGGGGGGGGAACATTCAGTACTTC | CSVTTGGGNIQYF | NA | TRBJ2-4 | NA | TRBV29-1
TGTGCCAGCAGCTCAAGACAGAAAGATTCCTATGGCTACACCTTC | CASSSRQKDSYGYTF | once | TRBJ1-2 | NA | TRBV11-2
TGTGCCAGCACCGCAACTAGCGGGAGAGTCTCAGATACGCAGTATTTT | CASTATSGRVSDTQYF | NA | TRBJ2-3 | TRBD2 | TRBV2
TGTGCCAGCAGCTTACCCGGGACAGAAGAGACCCAGTACTTC | CASSLPGTEETQYF | NA | TRBJ2-5 | TRBD1 | TRBV7-2
TGTGCCAGCAGAAGGACACGTCAAACAGGGCCCCAGCATTTT | CASRRTRQTGPQHF | once | TRBJ1-5 | NA | TRBV6-5
TGTGCCAGCAGCTTAGACAGGGCCGCAAACACCATATATTTT | CASSLDRAANTIYF | NA | TRBJ1-3 | NA | TRBV7-9
TGTGCCAGCTCACCAGGGACAGCAAGTCAGCAGCCCCAGCATTTT | CASSPGTASQQPQHF | once | TRBJ1-5 | TRBD1 | TRBV18
TGTGCCAGCAGCGTAGCTTGGCGGGGGCCCTACAATGAGCAGTTCTTC | CASSVAWRGPYNEQFF | NA | TRBJ2-1 | NA | TRBV9
TGTGCCAGCAGCTTAGAGTCCGGGGCATCGCCCTCCTACAATGAGCAGTTCTTC | CASSLESGASPSYNEQFF | NA | TRBJ2-1 | NA | TRBV7-8
TGTGCCAGCAGCGTAGAGTTCGGGGAGCTGTTTTTT | CASSVEFGELFF | NA | TRBJ2-2 | NA | TRBV9
TGTGCCAGCACGGGGACATCATACGAGCAGTACTTC | CASTGTSYEQYF | NA | TRBJ2-7 | NA | TRBV25-1
TGTGCCAGCAGTCGGACTAGCGGGGGGGGAGCCTACGAGCAGTACTTC | CASSRTSGGGAYEQYF | NA | TRBJ2-7 | TRBD2 | TRBV25-1
TGTGCCAGCACCAACCCAGCCACAGATACGCAGTATTTT | CASTNPATDTQYF | NA | TRBJ2-3 | NA | TRBV11-2
TGCGCCAGCAGACTGGATTACAATGAGCAGTTCTTC | CASRLDYNEQFF | few | TRBJ2-1 | NA | TRBV5-1
TGTGCCAGCCTCCGGGACGGGGGCACTGAAGCTTTCTTT | CASLRDGGTEAFF | once | TRBJ1-1 | NA | TRBV9
TGCGCCAGCAGCGCGGGACAGGGGAGCCAAGAGACCCAGTACTTC | CASSAGQGSQETQYF | NA | TRBJ2-5 | TRBD1 | TRBV5-1
TGTGCCAGCGAGGTCGGGAGGCGAGGCATCCAGCCCCAGCATTTT | CASEVGRRGIQPQHF | NA | TRBJ1-5 | NA | TRBV21-1
TGTGCCACCAGTGGTTCCGGGACAGGGGGAACTAGCGGGAGAACAGATACGCAGTATTTT | CATSGSGTGGTSGRTDTQYF | NA | TRBJ2-3 | NA | TRBV24-1
TGCGCCAGCAGCCCGGGACAGGGGGAAGAAAAACTGTTTTTT | CASSPGQGEEKLFF | once | TRBJ1-4 | TRBD1 | TRBV5-1
TGTGCCAGCAAATGGAGCACTTCCGAGCAGTACTTC | CASKWSTSEQYF | NA | TRBJ2-7 | NA | TRBV2
TGTGCCAGTACCATCGGAGGAGGGAAGAAAAACATTCAGTACTTC | CASTIGGGKKNIQYF | NA | TRBJ2-4 | NA | TRBV19
TGTGCCAGCAGCCGGGCGGGGGCTTACACTGAAGCTTTCTTT | CASSRAGAYTEAFF | NA | TRBJ1-1 | NA | TRBV14
TGTGCCACCAGCAGAGATACTCCAGAGACCCAGTACTTC | CATSRDTPETQYF | NA | TRBJ2-5 | NA | TRBV15
TGTGCCAGCAGTTTATCGGGGGGGGCAAATGAAAAACTGTTTTTT | CASSLSGGANEKLFF | NA | TRBJ1-4 | NA | TRBV28
TGTGCCAGCAGTTCCCCTACCGAAAGGGATGAGCAGTTCTTC | CASSSPTERDEQFF | NA | TRBJ2-1 | NA | TRBV28
TGCAGCGTTGACCCGGACAGCAACCAAGAGACCCAGTACTTC | CSVDPDSNQETQYF | NA | TRBJ2-5 | NA | TRBV29-1
TGTGCCAGCAGCCTGCATTCTGGACAGGAGGGCGGTGAGCAGTTCTTC | CASSLHSGQEGGEQFF | NA | TRBJ2-1 | NA | TRBV9
TGTGCCAGCAGTTTAGGGGCGAACACTGAAGCTTTCTTT | CASSLGANTEAFF | NA | TRBJ1-1 | NA | TRBV12-3/TRBV12-4
TGTGCCATCACCCACGGGGGCAGGGACTCTGGTGGCTACACCTTC | CAITHGGRDSGGYTF | NA | TRBJ1-2 | NA | TRBV10-3
TGCAGTGCTCGGCCCCTTTGGGAAGAATCACCCCTCCACTTT | CSARPLWEESPLHF | once | TRBJ1-6 | NA | TRBV20-1
TGTGCCAGCTCACCAAGATTAGGGGGCAGCTACGAGCAGTACTTC | CASSPRLGGSYEQYF | NA | TRBJ2-7 | TRBD1 | TRBV18
TGTGCCAGCAGCCTTAATGCGGGGGGGCCGGTAGCAGATACGCAGTATTTT | CASSLNAGGPVADTQYF | NA | TRBJ2-3 | TRBD2 | TRBV12-3/TRBV12-4
TGTGCCAGCAGCTTGTTATCCGGGGTTAAAGAGACCCAGTACTTC | CASSLLSGVKETQYF | NA | TRBJ2-5 | NA | TRBV5-4
TGTGCCAGTAGAAGTGACAGTAATGAAAAACTGTTTTTT | CASRSDSNEKLFF | NA | TRBJ1-4 | NA | TRBV19
TGCAGCGCCCCGGACAGGGTACGTTTCTCTGGGGCCAACGTCCTGACTTTC | CSAPDRVRFSGANVLTF | NA | TRBJ2-6 | TRBD1 | TRBV29-1
TGTGCCTGGAGTCGGCAGGGGCTCGGAGAGCAGTACTTC | CAWSRQGLGEQYF | NA | TRBJ2-7 | NA | TRBV30
TGCGCCAGCAGCTGGGGACAGGAGAACTATGGCTACACCTTC | CASSWGQENYGYTF | NA | TRBJ1-2 | TRBD1 | TRBV4-1